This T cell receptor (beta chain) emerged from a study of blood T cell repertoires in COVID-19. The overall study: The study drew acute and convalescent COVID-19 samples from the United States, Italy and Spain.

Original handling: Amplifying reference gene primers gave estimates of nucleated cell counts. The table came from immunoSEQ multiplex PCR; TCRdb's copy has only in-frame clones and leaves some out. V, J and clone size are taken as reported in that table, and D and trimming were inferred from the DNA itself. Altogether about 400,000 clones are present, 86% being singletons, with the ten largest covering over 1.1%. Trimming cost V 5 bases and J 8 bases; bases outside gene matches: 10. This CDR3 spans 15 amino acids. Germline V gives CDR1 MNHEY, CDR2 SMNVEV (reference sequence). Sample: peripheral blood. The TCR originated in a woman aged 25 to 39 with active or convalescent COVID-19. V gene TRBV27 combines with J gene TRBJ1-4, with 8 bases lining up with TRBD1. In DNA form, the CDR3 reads TGTGCCAGCAGTATCGACAGGGGATATGGGGAAAAACTGTTTTTT. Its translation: CASSIDRGYGEKLFF.